This record covers a single T cell receptor (beta chain). The PCR used 60 Vbeta and 13 Jbeta primers. Authors' methods: The count from a later analysis was about 80 million unique TCR beta chains, 9 million to 12 million of them shared. Generated by immunoSEQ multiplex PCR, the TCRdb table keeps only in-frame clones and is missing some. Clone size and the V and J calls come from that table; the DNA yielded D and trimming. The table has 100,000 to 150,000 clones, roughly 74% seen once. This entry is derived from a study of cytomegalovirus exposure and HLA in healthy donors. Germline V gene data show CDR1 as KGHSH and CDR2 as LQKENI. The V end was cut by 4 bases, the J end by 8 bases, with 19 bases between. This CDR3 is 15 amino acids long.

The sequenced material came from PBMCs. This rearrangement joins TRBV18 to TRBJ2-3, with D possibly being TRBD2 (6 bases). The TCR sequence derives from a woman aged 45-59 years in good health and CMV-seropositive. The CDR3 reads CASSLLRPRGSTQYF. CDR3 DNA: TGTGCCAGCTCACTGCTTCGCCCCCGGGGGAGTACGCAGTATTTT. The variable domain in full, completed from reference TRBV18 and TRBJ2-3, reads NAGVMQNPRHLVRRRGQEARLRCSPMKGHSHVYWYRQLPEEGLKFMVYLQKENIIDESGMPKERFSAEFPKEGPSILRIQQVVRGDSAAYFCASSLLRPRGSTQYFGPGTRLTVL.